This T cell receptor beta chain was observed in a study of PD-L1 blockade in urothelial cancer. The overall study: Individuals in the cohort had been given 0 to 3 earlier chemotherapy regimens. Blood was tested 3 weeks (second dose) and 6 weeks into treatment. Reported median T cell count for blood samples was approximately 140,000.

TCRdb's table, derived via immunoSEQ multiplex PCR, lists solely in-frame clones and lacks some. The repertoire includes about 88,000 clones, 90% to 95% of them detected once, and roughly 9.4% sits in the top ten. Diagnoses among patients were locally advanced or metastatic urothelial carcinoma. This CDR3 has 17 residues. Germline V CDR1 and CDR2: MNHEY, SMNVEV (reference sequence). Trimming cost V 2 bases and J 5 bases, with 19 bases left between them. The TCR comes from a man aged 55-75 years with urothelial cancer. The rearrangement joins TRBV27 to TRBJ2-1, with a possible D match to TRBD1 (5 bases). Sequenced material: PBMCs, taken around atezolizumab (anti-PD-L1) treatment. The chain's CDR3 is CASSLGAHRRYNNEQFF. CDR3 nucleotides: TGTGCCAGCAGTTTAGGGGCACATAGGCGGTATAACAATGAGCAGTTCTTC.